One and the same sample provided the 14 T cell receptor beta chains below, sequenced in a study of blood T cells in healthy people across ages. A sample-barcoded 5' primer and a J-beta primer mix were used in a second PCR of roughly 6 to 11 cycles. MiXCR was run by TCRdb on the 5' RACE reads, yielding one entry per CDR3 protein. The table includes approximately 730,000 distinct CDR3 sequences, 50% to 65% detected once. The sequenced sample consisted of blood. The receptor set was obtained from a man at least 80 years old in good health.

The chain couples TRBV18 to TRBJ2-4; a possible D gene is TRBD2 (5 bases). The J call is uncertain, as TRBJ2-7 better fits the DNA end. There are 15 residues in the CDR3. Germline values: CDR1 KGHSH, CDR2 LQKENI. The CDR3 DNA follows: TGTGCCAGCTCACCACCAACTAGTATAGGGTACGAGCAGTACTTC. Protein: CASSPPTSIGYEQYF.

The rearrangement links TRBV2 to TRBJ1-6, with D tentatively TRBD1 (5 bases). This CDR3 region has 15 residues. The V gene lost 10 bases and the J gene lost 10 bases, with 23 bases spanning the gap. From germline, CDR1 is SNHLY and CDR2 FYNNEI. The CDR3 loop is CATKRGLKKDSPLHF. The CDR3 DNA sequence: TGTGCCACCAAACGGGGCCTAAAGAAGGACTCACCCCTCCACTTT.

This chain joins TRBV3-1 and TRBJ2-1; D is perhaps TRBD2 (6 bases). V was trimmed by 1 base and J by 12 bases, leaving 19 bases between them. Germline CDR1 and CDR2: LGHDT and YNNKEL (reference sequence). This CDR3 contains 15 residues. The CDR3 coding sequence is TGTGCCAGCAGCCAAGCCGCCAGGTCACTAGCTGGGCAGTTCTTC. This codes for CASSQAARSLAGQFF.

CDR3 sequence: CSVEGLAESTYNEQFF. The DNA of the CDR3 is TGCAGCGTTGAAGGACTAGCGGAGAGCACCTACAATGAGCAGTTCTTC. This chain joins TRBV29-1 and TRBJ2-1; 9 bases are a match to TRBD2. Trimming took 1 base from V and 2 from J; bases not matched to a gene: 6. CDR3 size: 16 residues. Germline V gives CDR1 SQVTM, CDR2 ANQGSEA.

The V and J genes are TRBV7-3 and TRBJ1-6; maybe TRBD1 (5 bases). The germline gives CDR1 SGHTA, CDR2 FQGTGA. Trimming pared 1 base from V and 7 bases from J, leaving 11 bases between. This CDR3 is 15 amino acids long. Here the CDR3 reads CASSLIPGRNSPLHF. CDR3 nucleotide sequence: TGTGCCAGCAGCTTAATTCCAGGGCGGAATTCACCCCTCCACTTT.

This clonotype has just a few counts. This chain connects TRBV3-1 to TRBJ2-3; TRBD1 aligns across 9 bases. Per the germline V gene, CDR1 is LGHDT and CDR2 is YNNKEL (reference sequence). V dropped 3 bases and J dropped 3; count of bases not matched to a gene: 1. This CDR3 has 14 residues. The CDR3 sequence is CASSQGQGTDTQYF. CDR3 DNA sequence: TGTGCCAGCAGCCAGGGACAGGGTACAGATACGCAGTATTTT.

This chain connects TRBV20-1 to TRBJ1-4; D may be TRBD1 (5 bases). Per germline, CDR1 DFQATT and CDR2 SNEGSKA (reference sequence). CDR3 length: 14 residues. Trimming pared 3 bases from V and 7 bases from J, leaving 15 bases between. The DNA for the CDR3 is TGCAGTGCTAGCGGGGCAGGCGTAGGTGAAAAACTGTTTTTT. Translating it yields CSASGAGVGEKLFF.

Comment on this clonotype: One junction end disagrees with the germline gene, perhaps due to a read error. DNA for the CDR3: TGTACCAGCAGTTCGCCAAAGGGGGCCAACGTCCTGACTTTC. This sequence encodes CTSSSPKGANVLTF. V and J are TRBV6-6 and TRBJ2-6; D is undetermined. There are 14 residues in the CDR3. CDR1 and CDR2 from the germline V gene are MNHNY and SVGAGI (reference sequence).

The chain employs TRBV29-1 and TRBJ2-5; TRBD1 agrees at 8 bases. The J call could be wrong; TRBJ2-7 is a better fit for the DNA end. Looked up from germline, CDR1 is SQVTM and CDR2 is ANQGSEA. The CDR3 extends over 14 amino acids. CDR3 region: CSARGQGKIDEQYF. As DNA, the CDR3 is TGCAGCGCCAGAGGACAGGGAAAGATCGACGAGCAGTACTTC.

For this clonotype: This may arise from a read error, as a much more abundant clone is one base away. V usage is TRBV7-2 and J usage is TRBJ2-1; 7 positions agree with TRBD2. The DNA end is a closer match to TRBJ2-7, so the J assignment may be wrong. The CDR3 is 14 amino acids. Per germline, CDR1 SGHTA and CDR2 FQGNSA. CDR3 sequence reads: CASSLSGGYNEQYF. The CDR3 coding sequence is TGTGCCAGCAGCTTATCCGGGGGGTACAATGAGCAGTACTTC.

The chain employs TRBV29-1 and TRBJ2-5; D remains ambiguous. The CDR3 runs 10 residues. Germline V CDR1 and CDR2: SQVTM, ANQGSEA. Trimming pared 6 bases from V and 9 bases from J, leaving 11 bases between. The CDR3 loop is CSVGIGAQYF. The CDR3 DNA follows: TGCAGCGTAGGGATTGGGGCCCAGTACTTC.

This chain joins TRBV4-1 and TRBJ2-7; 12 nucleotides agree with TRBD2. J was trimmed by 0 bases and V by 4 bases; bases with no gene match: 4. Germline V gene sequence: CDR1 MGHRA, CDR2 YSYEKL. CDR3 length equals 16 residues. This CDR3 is CASSRETSGSSYEQYF. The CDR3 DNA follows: TGCGCCAGCAGCCGAGAGACTAGCGGGAGCTCCTACGAGCAGTACTTC.

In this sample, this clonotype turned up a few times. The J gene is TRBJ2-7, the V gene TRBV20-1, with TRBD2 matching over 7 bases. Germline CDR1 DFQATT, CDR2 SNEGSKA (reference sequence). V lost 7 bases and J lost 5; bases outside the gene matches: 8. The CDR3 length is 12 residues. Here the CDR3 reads CSGATSADEQYF. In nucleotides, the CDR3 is TGCAGTGGCGCAACTAGCGCTGACGAGCAGTACTTC.

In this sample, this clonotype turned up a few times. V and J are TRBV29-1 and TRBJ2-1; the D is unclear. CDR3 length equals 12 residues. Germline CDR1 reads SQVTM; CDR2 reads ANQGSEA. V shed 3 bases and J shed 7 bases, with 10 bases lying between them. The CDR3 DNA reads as TGCAGCGTTGATTGGTCATTAAATGAGCAGTTCTTC. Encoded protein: CSVDWSLNEQFF.